This record looks at one TCR beta chain sequence and its context. Its cognate antigen is unknown. Deletions cut 8 bases from V and 0 bases from J, with 15 bases between. The CDR3 consists of 15 residues. Germline V gene sequence: CDR1 MRHNA, CDR2 SNTAGT. The sample originates from a study of response to subunit inactivated influenza vaccine. Findings and limits, study-wide: With each seasonal influenza vaccination, the authors suggested, few new T cells are recruited.

TCRdb re-derived calls from the RT-PCR reads in MiXCR, one entry per CDR3 protein. The sample lists about 520,000 distinct CDR3 sequences, 6% to 9% occurring once. The sample was PBMCs from blood, taken roughly 24 months after vaccination. This sequence originates from a man aged 50 to 69 who received an inactivated influenza vaccine. The gene calls are TRBV6-4 and TRBJ2-3, with D uncertain. The CDR3 DNA reads as TGTGCCAGCCACCTCCCGGAAACTAGCACAGATACGCAGTATTTT. Translated, it gives CASHLPETSTDTQYF.